The 28 T cell receptor beta chains presented below share a single source sample, sequenced in a study of T cell repertoires in cytomegalovirus infection. These receptors are not linked to any known antigen. TCRdb called the reads again in MiXCR, with one record for every CDR3 protein. Of 800,000 to 950,000 distinct CDR3 sequences in the sample, 30% to 35% were seen once. This material consisted of cultured CD8+ T cells from PBMCs, taken from culture after CMV antigen stimulation. The receptors were sampled from a human donor in good health (CMV status not recorded). Some clones in this sample may be carry-over from other donors' samples.

This clonotype was observed at least ten times. The chain has TRBV7-2 and TRBJ1-4, with 9 bases lining up with TRBD1. This CDR3 contains 17 residues. Trimming cost V 4 bases and J 4 bases; bases outside gene matches: 10. CDR1 is SGHTA and CDR2 is FQGNSA in the germline V gene. CDR3 protein: CASSWPGQGSLNEKLFF. CDR3 in DNA: TGTGCCAGCAGCTGGCCGGGACAGGGCAGCCTTAATGAAAAACTGTTTTTT.

This clonotype was counted only a few times. The chain recombines TRBV9 with TRBJ1-1, with TRBD1 matching 8 bases. Looked up from germline, CDR1 is SGDLS and CDR2 is YYNGEE. V lost 0 bases, J lost 11 bases, and 3 bases stayed unmatched. There are 12 residues in the CDR3. CDR3 sequence: CASSVADRVAFF. The CDR3 coding sequence is TGTGCCAGCAGCGTAGCGGACAGGGTGGCTTTCTTT.

CDR3 nucleotide sequence: TGTGCCAGCAGCTTAGTATCCGGGGACGACCGATACAATGAGCAGTTCTTC. Residues: CASSLVSGDDRYNEQFF. The rearrangement joins TRBV7-6 to TRBJ2-1; D may be TRBD1 or TRBD2 (5 bases each). The CDR3 covers 17 residues. Germline CDR1 SGHVS, CDR2 FNYEAQ. The V end was cut by 1 base, the J end by 4 bases, with 17 bases between.

This clonotype was counted only a few times. The chain links TRBV6-1 to TRBJ2-7, with D possibly TRBD1 on 5 matching bases. Trimming removed 10 bases at V and 6 bases at J, with 19 bases between. There are 13 residues in the CDR3. Per germline, CDR1 MNHNS and CDR2 SASEGT. The DNA for the CDR3 is TGTGCCACCAACCCTACAGGCTTCGGCGAGCAGTACTTC. It yields the protein CATNPTGFGEQYF.

This clonotype came up many times. The chain joins TRBV7-6 to TRBJ1-1; 9 bases agree with TRBD1. The length of the CDR3 is 17 residues. V dropped 5 bases and J dropped 4; count of bases not matched to a gene: 14. Germline CDR1 and CDR2: SGHVS and FNYEAQ. The CDR3 coding sequence is TGTGCCAGCAGCGGTCGCGTGGGACAGGGTTTCGGCACTGAAGCTTTCTTT. Encoded protein: CASSGRVGQGFGTEAFF.

The V gene is TRBV6-5, the J gene TRBJ2-3; D is unresolved. The CDR3 has 12 residues. Trimming shortened V by 5 bases and J by 7 bases, and 10 bases separated the two germline ends. Germline V gives CDR1 MNHEY, CDR2 SVGAGI. CDR3 in DNA: TGTGCCAGCAGTACCGGACGGTATACGCAGTATTTT. Amino acids: CASSTGRYTQYF.

The sample holds one count of this clonotype. This chain connects TRBV28 to TRBJ1-5; D not resolved. Trimming shortened V by 8 bases and J by 3 bases, and 14 bases separated the two germline ends. The CDR3 length is 14 residues. From germline, CDR1 is MDHEN and CDR2 SYDVKM. CDR3 coding DNA: TGTGCCAGCTCTCCCCAGACGATCAATCAGCCCCAGCATTTT. The encoded protein is CASSPQTINQPQHF.

The chain carries TRBV7-6 and TRBJ2-2, with 8 bases fitting TRBD2. This CDR3 has 15 residues. The V segment lost 5 bases and the J segment 7 bases; nucleotides outside the gene matches: 9. Germline CDR1 reads SGHVS; CDR2 reads FNYEAQ. The CDR3 nucleotides read TGTGCCAGCAGCCATGGCGGGGGGCGCGGCGGGGAGCTGTTTTTT. This sequence encodes CASSHGGGRGGELFF.

This clonotype was detected a few times. The chain carries TRBV27 and TRBJ2-3; D might be TRBD2 (6 bases). The CDR3 loop spans 19 amino acids. Germline-derived CDR1 and CDR2 are MNHEY and SMNVEV (reference sequence). The ends were cut back, 8 bases at V and 0 bases at J, with 27 bases in the middle. The CDR3 protein is CASVPFPTRRLASTDTQYF. For the CDR3, the DNA is TGTGCCAGCGTCCCCTTCCCCACCCGACGTCTAGCGAGCACAGATACGCAGTATTTT.

This chain connects TRBV15 to TRBJ1-6; no reliable D call. CDR1 and CDR2 from the germline V gene are LNHNV and YYDKDF (reference sequence). Trimming took 3 bases from V and 0 from J, leaving 3 bases between them. The CDR3 extends over 14 amino acids. CDR3 region: CATSRYSYNSPLHF. The CDR3 nucleotides read TGTGCCACCAGCAGGTACTCCTATAATTCACCCCTCCACTTT.

The gene calls are TRBV19 and TRBJ1-1; TRBD1 aligns across 7 bases. The V segment lost 2 bases and the J segment 0 bases; nucleotides outside the gene matches: 9. The length of the CDR3 is 17 residues. Germline values: CDR1 LNHDA, CDR2 SQIVND (reference sequence). The CDR3 nucleotides are TGTGCCAGTAGTATACCCCAGGGAGGGGGCGTGAACACTGAAGCTTTCTTT. As protein: CASSIPQGGGVNTEAFF.

At least ten counts were recorded for this clonotype. The chain couples TRBV7-2 to TRBJ2-1; tentatively, D is TRBD1 (5 bases). This CDR3 has 16 residues. The V and J ends lost 5 bases and 0 bases respectively, with 14 bases between them. Germline V gene data show CDR1 as SGHTA and CDR2 as FQGNSA. The CDR3 region is CASSRDSWDSYNEQFF. CDR3 in DNA: TGTGCCAGCAGCCGCGACAGTTGGGACTCCTACAATGAGCAGTTCTTC.

This chain uses TRBV20-1 with TRBJ2-3, with a possible D match to TRBD2 (6 bases). The length of the CDR3 is 12 residues. Between the trimmed V and J ends, which lost 7 bases and 1 base, there was a span of 9 bases. From germline, CDR1 is DFQATT and CDR2 SNEGSKA (reference sequence). The CDR3 nucleotides are TGCAGTGGCCCGGGGGGCACAGATACGCAGTATTTT. Its protein product is CSGPGGTDTQYF.

CDR3 amino acids: CSVEKAANHDNEQFF. CDR3 in DNA: TGCAGCGTTGAAAAGGCGGCGAATCATGACAATGAGCAGTTCTTC. The J gene is TRBJ2-1, the V gene TRBV29-1; D uncertain. The CDR3 sequence is 15 residues long. V was clipped by 2 bases and J by 5 bases, with 16 bases between them. Germline V gives CDR1 SQVTM, CDR2 ANQGSEA.

V gene TRBV28 combines with J gene TRBJ1-4, with 7 bases fitting TRBD1. The germline V gene encodes CDR1 MDHEN and CDR2 SYDVKM. V was clipped by 5 bases and J by 5 bases; unmatched bases: 5. The CDR3 length is 14 residues. CDR3 sequence (DNA): TGTGCCAGCAGTCCCCCACAGGGGAATGAAAAACTGTTTTTT. Its translation: CASSPPQGNEKLFF.

The J gene is TRBJ2-1, the V gene TRBV7-4; a weak D match, TRBD1 (6 bases). The CDR3 sequence is 15 residues long. The ends were cut back, 6 bases at V and 6 bases at J, with 18 bases in the middle. Germline V CDR1 and CDR2: SGHVT, SQSDAQ. CDR3 protein: CASSPTGTWVNEQFF. The CDR3 DNA sequence: TGTGCCAGCAGTCCCACCGGGACATGGGTCAATGAGCAGTTCTTC.

In regard to this clonotype: Being one base from a much bigger clone, this may be a read error. This chain links TRBV28 with TRBJ2-7; TRBD1 aligns across 8 bases. The germline CDR1 and CDR2 sequences are MDHEN and SYDVKM. CDR3 length: 14 amino acids. The CDR3: CANSPRTGQREQYF. CDR3 nucleotides: TGTGCCAACAGTCCCAGGACAGGGCAGCGCGAGCAGTACTTC. Filled out from reference TRBV28 and TRBJ2-7, the complete variable domain reads DVKVTQSSRYLVKRTGEKVFLECVQDMDHENMFWYRQDPGLGLRLIYFSYDVKMKEKGDIPEGYSVSREKKERFSLILESASTNQTSMYLCANSPRTGQREQYFGPGTRLTVT.

This clonotype occurred many times. The V and J genes are TRBV7-2 and TRBJ2-1; 9 bases agree with TRBD2. Germline CDR1 and CDR2: SGHTA and FQGNSA. The junction had 4 bases not matched to a gene; V was cut back by 1 base and J by 0 bases. This CDR3 spans 17 amino acids. The CDR3 coding sequence is TGTGCCAGCAGCTTAGAGCTAGCGGGGCTCTCCTACAATGAGCAGTTCTTC. This gives the protein CASSLELAGLSYNEQFF.

This clonotype was detected many times. The V call is TRBV7-6, the J call TRBJ2-1; 16 nucleotides line up with TRBD2. Losses at the gene ends were 5 bases for V and 7 bases for J; bases not matched to a gene: 2. Looked up from germline, CDR1 is SGHVS and CDR2 is FNYEAQ. This CDR3 is built from 15 residues. The CDR3 loop reads CASSQGLAGGNEQFF. DNA of the CDR3: TGTGCCAGCAGCCAGGGACTAGCGGGGGGGAATGAGCAGTTCTTC.

This chain connects TRBV7-9 to TRBJ1-2; D perhaps matches TRBD1 (6 bases). This CDR3 is 19 amino acids long. V lost 5 bases, J lost 0 bases, and 25 bases lay in between. Looked up from germline, CDR1 is SEHNR and CDR2 is FQNEAQ (reference sequence). The CDR3 spells CASSVSGTSARTTNYGYTF. DNA for the CDR3: TGTGCCAGCAGCGTCTCCGGGACAAGTGCCCGAACAACTAACTATGGCTACACCTTC.

The rearrangement links TRBV7-8 to TRBJ1-3; D gene uncertain. The ends were cut back, 5 bases at V and 0 bases at J, with 26 bases in the middle. CDR3 size: 20 residues. Per the germline V gene, CDR1 is SGHVS and CDR2 is FQNEAQ. CDR3 region: CASSHHYPLGPENSGNTIYF. CDR3 DNA sequence: TGTGCCAGCAGCCACCACTACCCTCTGGGCCCGGAGAACTCTGGAAACACCATATATTTT.

This chain links TRBV6-6 with TRBJ1-5, with D unresolved. Germline CDR1 MNHNY, CDR2 SVGAGI (reference sequence). The CDR3 is 14 residues long. With 4 bases removed from V and 1 base from J, the gap between germline ends came to 8 bases. The CDR3 sequence is CASSWTASNQPQHF. The DNA of the CDR3 is TGTGCCAGCAGTTGGACGGCAAGCAATCAGCCCCAGCATTTT.

In this sample, this clonotype turned up many times. The genes are TRBV11-1 and TRBJ1-1; 7 bases fit TRBD1. CDR3 length equals 15 residues. Trimming took 0 bases from V and 3 from J; bases not matched to a gene: 4. Germline CDR1 is SGHAT and CDR2 is FQDESV (reference sequence). The CDR3 nucleotides read TGTGCCAGCAGCTTAGCGGAGGGGGCGTACACTGAAGCTTTCTTT. It is translated as CASSLAEGAYTEAFF.

This rearrangement joins TRBV7-9 to TRBJ2-1, with D tentatively TRBD1 (5 bases). CDR3 length equals 13 residues. In germline, CDR1 is SEHNR, CDR2 FQNEAQ (reference sequence). V was pared by 2 bases and J by 12 bases, with 14 bases between. The CDR3 bases are TGTGCCAGCAGCTTACAGATCCAGGGATGGCAGTTCTTC. Translating it yields CASSLQIQGWQFF.

A few counts support this clonotype. The chain links TRBV27 to TRBJ2-5; maybe TRBD1 (5 bases). Germline CDR1 MNHEY, CDR2 SMNVEV (reference sequence). V was shortened by 3 bases and J by 1 base, with 9 bases between the two germline ends. There are 14 residues in the CDR3. CDR3 amino acids: CASSLGLPQETQYF. The DNA of the CDR3 is TGTGCCAGCAGTTTGGGGCTACCCCAAGAGACCCAGTACTTC.

The rearrangement uses TRBV7-9 and TRBJ2-3, with D maybe TRBD1 (6 bases). CDR1 and CDR2 from the germline V gene are SEHNR and FQNEAQ (reference sequence). Trimming took off 2 bases at V and 9 bases at J, with 15 bases between the two ends. CDR3 size: 14 residues. The CDR3 sequence: CASSLKRTAGTQYF. CDR3 nucleotides: TGTGCCAGCAGCTTAAAGCGGACAGCTGGGACGCAGTATTTT.

This clonotype was seen only a few times. The CDR3 loop is CASSLGVSGEGETQYF. The CDR3 DNA is TGTGCCAGCAGTTTAGGGGTTAGCGGGGAGGGGGAGACCCAGTACTTC. V usage is TRBV27 and J usage is TRBJ2-5; 8 nucleotides align to TRBD2. CDR1 and CDR2 (germline): MNHEY, SMNVEV (reference sequence). The CDR3 runs to 16 residues. V trimming: 2 bases; J trimming: 5 bases; junction bases outside the gene matches: 10.

The chain combines TRBV4-1 with TRBJ1-6; no reliable D call. Germline V gene sequence: CDR1 MGHRA, CDR2 YSYEKL. The CDR3 loop spans 14 amino acids. V lost 0 bases and J lost 10, with 10 bases in between. CDR3 DNA: TGCGCCAGCAGCCAAGATGGGTGGGAATCACCCCTCCACTTT. It specifies CASSQDGWESPLHF.